The TCR beta chain under discussion was sequenced for a study of blood T cell repertoires in COVID-19. Profiled with immunoSEQ multiplex PCR; TCRdb holds only in-frame clones, not every one. Of around 380,000 clones listed, around 87% were seen once; the top ten hold 1% to 1.5%. Living in 24 US areas, the participants were between about 18 and 100 years of age. For recovered donors of Cohort 3, there were two negative PCRs, clearance, or symptom resolution. CDR3 length: 15 residues. The V segment lost 5 bases and the J segment 3 bases; nucleotides outside the gene matches: 6. Germline CDR1 is SGHTA and CDR2 is FQGNSA. This clone is a singleton in its sample.

This sequence was found in a young man who had recovered from COVID-19. V and J are TRBV7-2 and TRBJ1-2, with 10 bases aligning to TRBD1. Sequencing was performed on PBMCs or T cells enriched from blood (not recorded which). CDR3 amino acids: CASSPATGGDYGYTF. CDR3 in DNA: TGTGCCAGCAGCCCAGCGACAGGGGGCGACTATGGCTACACCTTC.